Given below is one T cell receptor beta chain in context. An end of the junction differs from the germline gene, which may be a read error. Germline lookup yields CDR1 SGHAT and CDR2 FQNNGV. The CDR3 is 16 amino acids. A primer matching the constant region was used to make TCR beta cDNA from approximately 500 ng of total RNA. Three-round nested multiplex PCR performed with slightly modified ARM-PCR produced the TCR beta libraries. TRBV1-TRBV30 forward and Cbeta reverse primers drove the first two approximately 10-cycle rounds. TCRdb passed the multiplex PCR reads through MiXCR, listing each CDR3 protein once. Of approximately 120,000 distinct CDR3 sequences listed, 55% to 75% are singletons. Both RNA and DNA were isolated together from around 18-30 mg of bulk tissue that had not been sorted. This sample is drawn from a study of tumor-infiltrating lymphocytes in primary liver carcinoma.

The genes are TRBV11-2 and TRBJ2-3; the D gene is possibly TRBD2 (6 bases). The TCR originated in a woman in her sixties or seventies with primary liver carcinoma and hepatitis B virus infection. The sequenced sample was liver tumor tissue from sampling region 3. Subset of the sample: tumor region T3, left-lateral pole. CDR3 loop: CASSSGLAGHTYTQYF. The CDR3 bases are TGTGCCAGCAGCTCTGGACTTGCGGGGCACACATATACGCAGTATTTT.